Below are 9 T cell receptor beta chains sequenced from a single sample in a study of blood T cell repertoires in COVID-19. Clones were sequenced by immunoSEQ multiplex PCR, and TCRdb holds only the in-frame ones, with some missing. The table includes around 160,000 clones, around nine tenths detected once. Sequences were obtained from peripheral blood. The receptors stem from a woman in her 70s with COVID-19, enrolled during active disease.

The rearrangement links TRBV4-1 to TRBJ1-1, with unresolved D. V dropped 2 bases and J dropped 5 bases, with 12 bases sitting between them. Germline CDR1 reads MGHRA; CDR2 reads YSYEKL. The CDR3 length is 14 residues. The CDR3 coding sequence is TGCGCCAGCAGCCAAACTGTAGCGGGGACTGAAGCTTTCTTT. Encoded protein: CASSQTVAGTEAFF.

The CDR3 region has the DNA TGTGCCAGCAGCTACGGGACAGTCAATAGCAATCAGCCCCAGCATTTT. Translated: CASSYGTVNSNQPQHF. The chain has TRBV3-1 (or the pseudogene TRBV3-2) and TRBJ1-5; 7 bases match TRBD1. Per the germline V gene, CDR1 is LGHDT and CDR2 is YNNKEL (reference sequence). Trimming took 5 bases from V and 0 from J; bases not matched to a gene: 7. This CDR3 comprises 16 residues.

The chain combines TRBV11-3 with TRBJ2-7, with D possibly being TRBD2 (5 bases). Trimming shortened V by 1 base and J by 2 bases, and 12 bases separated the two germline ends. Germline V gives CDR1 SGHNT, CDR2 YENEEA. This CDR3 region has 15 residues. The CDR3 reads CASSLGRLGAYEQYF. CDR3 DNA: TGTGCCAGCAGCTTAGGTCGACTGGGAGCCTACGAGCAGTACTTC.

The J gene is TRBJ2-3, the V gene TRBV29-1; D call uncertain. The V end lost 7 bases, the J end lost 4 bases, and 12 bases lay between the germline ends. Germline V lookup: CDR1 SQVTM, CDR2 ANQGSEA. This CDR3 region has 12 residues. CDR3 DNA sequence: TGCAGCGGGATGTCAGGCGCAGATACGCAGTATTTT. Residues: CSGMSGADTQYF.

The rearrangement links TRBV30 to TRBJ1-2, with D unclear. The CDR3 has 14 residues. The V and J ends lost 1 base and 0 bases respectively, with 9 bases between them. Germline V gene lookup returns CDR1 GTSNPN and CDR2 SVGIG (reference sequence). The CDR3 here is CAWSAGESNYGYTF. For the CDR3, the DNA is TGTGCCTGGAGTGCTGGAGAGTCTAACTATGGCTACACCTTC.

The chain combines TRBV5-1 with TRBJ1-4; 8 positions match TRBD1. The germline CDR1 and CDR2 sequences are SGHRS and YFSETQ. The CDR3 is 15 residues long. Unmatched junction bases numbered 5, after V lost 2 bases and J lost 5 bases. The CDR3 region is CASSFDRGHNEKLFF. The DNA for the CDR3 is TGCGCCAGCAGCTTCGACAGGGGTCACAATGAAAAACTGTTTTTT.

The rearrangement joins TRBV15 to TRBJ1-6, with 7 bases fitting TRBD1. Germline V gene lookup returns CDR1 LNHNV and CDR2 YYDKDF (reference sequence). The CDR3 runs to 15 residues. The junction had 5 bases not matched to a gene; V was cut back by 0 bases and J by 9 bases. The CDR3 region is CATSRENRGSSPLHF. The CDR3 DNA is TGTGCCACCAGCAGAGAGAACAGGGGAAGTTCACCCCTCCACTTT.

This clone was detected only once. The rearrangement links TRBV6-5 to TRBJ1-1; TRBD1 matches 9 bases. Germline CDR1 MNHEY, CDR2 SVGAGI. This CDR3 has 16 amino acids. V was clipped by 4 bases and J by 1 base; unmatched bases: 7. CDR3 coding DNA: TGTGCCAGCAGTTCCCCCGGGACAGGGAGGAACACTGAAGCTTTCTTT. This codes for CASSSPGTGRNTEAFF.

The rearrangement joins TRBV30 to TRBJ2-5, with D maybe TRBD1 (6 bases). Germline V gene lookup returns CDR1 GTSNPN and CDR2 SVGIG (reference sequence). This CDR3 has 13 residues. Deletions cut 0 bases from V and 2 bases from J, with 7 bases between. CDR3 bases: TGTGCCTGGAGTGTCAGGGGACAAGAGACCCAGTACTTC. Amino acids: CAWSVRGQETQYF.